Listed here are 8 T cell receptor beta chains from one sample, sequenced in a study of response to subunit inactivated influenza vaccine. Via MiXCR, TCRdb re-called the RT-PCR reads, giving one row per CDR3 protein. The sample consists of approximately 480,000 distinct CDR3 sequences, 11% of them appearing once. The source was PBMCs from blood, collected roughly 47 days after vaccination. The receptors come from a man aged 50 to 59 who received an inactivated influenza vaccine.

The chain links TRBV5-1 to TRBJ2-7; D is ambiguous. V shed 6 bases and J shed 2 bases, with 3 bases lying between them. CDR1 is SGHRS, CDR2 YFSETQ, per germline. This CDR3 region has 10 residues. The CDR3 bases are TGCGCCAGCAAGACCTACGAGCAGTACTTC. It specifies CASKTYEQYF.

The gene calls are TRBV10-3 and TRBJ2-7; 8 bases fit TRBD1. J gave up 4 bases and V 7 bases, and 12 bases lay outside the gene matches. Germline assignment: CDR1 ENHRY and CDR2 SYGVKD. The CDR3 sequence is 15 residues long. The CDR3 region is CAIKGQSGQGYEQYF. CDR3 coding DNA: TGTGCCATCAAAGGGCAAAGTGGACAGGGTTACGAGCAGTACTTC.

This clonotype appeared a few times. The rearrangement joins TRBV5-4 to TRBJ2-5, with a possible D match to TRBD2 (6 bases). The germline V gene has CDR1 SGHNT and CDR2 YYREEE (reference sequence). The CDR3 extends over 21 amino acids. The V and J ends lost 1 base and 6 bases respectively, with 34 bases between them. The CDR3 reads CASSLYPGQEFWRGSQKTQYF. The CDR3 DNA follows: TGTGCCAGCAGCTTGTATCCCGGACAAGAATTTTGGCGGGGCTCCCAGAAGACCCAGTACTTC.

In its sample, this clonotype was seen many times. This rearrangement joins TRBV20-1 to TRBJ1-5; maybe TRBD1 (6 bases). Germline V gene sequence: CDR1 DFQATT, CDR2 SNEGSKA (reference sequence). The CDR3 spans 13 residues. V shed 5 bases and J shed 7 bases, with 15 bases lying between them. The CDR3 region has the DNA TGCAGTGCTCAGACAGGCTGGGGGCAGCCCCAGCATTTT. Its protein is CSAQTGWGQPQHF.

A few counts support this clonotype. This chain links TRBV6-1 with TRBJ2-3; 13 bases match TRBD2. Germline CDR1 and CDR2: MNHNS and SASEGT. After removal of 5 bases from V and 6 bases from J, the junction contained 2 bases not matched to a gene. This CDR3 is built from 14 residues. The CDR3 reads CASSLTSGGDTQYF. For the CDR3, the DNA is TGTGCCAGCAGTCTGACTAGCGGGGGGGATACGCAGTATTTT.

This sequence joins TRBV20-1 and TRBJ2-5; 9 bases line up with TRBD2. The CDR3 runs 15 residues. V shed 0 bases and J 3 bases; nucleotides not matched to a gene: 5. CDR1 DFQATT and CDR2 SNEGSKA come from the germline V gene (reference sequence). The CDR3 DNA is TGCAGTGCTAGAGAGGCGGGGGGGATCAAAGAGACCCAGTACTTC. As protein: CSAREAGGIKETQYF.

This clonotype was seen more than once but under ten times. The chain carries TRBV5-4 and TRBJ2-3, with a weak D call TRBD2 (5 bases). The CDR3 is made up of 15 amino acids. The V gene's germline CDR1 is SGHNT and CDR2 YYREEE (reference sequence). The ends were cut back, 1 base at V and 2 bases at J, with 11 bases in the middle. CDR3 sequence reads: CASSLTPAATDTQYF. As DNA, the CDR3 is TGTGCCAGCAGCTTGACCCCAGCGGCCACAGATACGCAGTATTTT.

This clonotype was seen a handful of times. The chain has TRBV20-1 and TRBJ1-6; D gene ambiguous. Germline V CDR1 and CDR2: DFQATT, SNEGSKA (reference sequence). V lost 3 bases, J lost 0 bases, and 9 bases lay in between. This CDR3 has 15 residues. CDR3: CSASSGSSYNSPLHF. CDR3 nucleotides: TGCAGTGCTAGCTCCGGGAGCTCCTATAATTCACCCCTCCACTTT.